These 23 T cell receptor beta chains share one sample of origin, sequenced in a study of siplizumab effects on memory and regulatory T cells. Data came from immunoSEQ multiplex PCR; TCRdb stores just in-frame clones and leaves some out. The data contain 56,000 or so clones, around 97% of them singletons. Sequencing was carried out using naive CD8+ T cells sorted from blood. The source of these receptors is a human donor in good health.

This chain uses TRBV11-2 with TRBJ2-7; 8 bases line up with TRBD1. The junction had 5 bases not matched to a gene; V was cut back by 5 bases and J by 5 bases. The CDR3 extends over 13 amino acids. Germline CDR1 and CDR2: SGHAT and FQNNGV. In nucleotides, the CDR3 is TGTGCCAGCAGCCCATGGACAGGGAACGAGCAGTACTTC. Translated: CASSPWTGNEQYF.

The chain carries TRBV29-1 and TRBJ2-1; D remains ambiguous. V was clipped by 4 bases and J by 0 bases, with 10 bases between them. This CDR3 comprises 14 residues. Germline CDR1 reads SQVTM; CDR2 reads ANQGSEA. CDR3 sequence (DNA): TGCAGCGTTGTTGGTCACAACTCCTACAATGAGCAGTTCTTC. It translates to CSVVGHNSYNEQFF.

V gene TRBV9 combines with J gene TRBJ2-3; D not certain. CDR1 is SGDLS, CDR2 YYNGEE, per germline. The CDR3 sequence is 13 residues long. V was trimmed by 0 bases and J by 6 bases, leaving 8 bases between them. CDR3 in amino acids: CASSVAPADTQYF. The DNA of the CDR3 is TGTGCCAGCAGCGTAGCTCCCGCGGATACGCAGTATTTT.

The genes are TRBV2 and TRBJ2-1, with 7 bases fitting TRBD2. This CDR3 spans 14 amino acids. The ends lost 4 bases at V and 6 bases at J; junction bases unmatched: 6. Germline lookup yields CDR1 SNHLY and CDR2 FYNNEI. The CDR3 DNA is TGTGCCAGCAGTGCGGGCGGGAGTATCAATGAGCAGTTCTTC. Residues: CASSAGGSINEQFF.

The V and J genes are TRBV27 and TRBJ2-7; 9 bases are a match to TRBD2. The trim removed 5 bases at V and 3 bases at J, leaving 8 bases unmatched. The CDR3 consists of 15 residues. The V gene's germline CDR1 is MNHEY and CDR2 SMNVEV (reference sequence). The CDR3 loop reads CASSAPGTSSYEQYF. The DNA of the CDR3 is TGTGCCAGCAGTGCACCCGGGACTAGCAGCTACGAGCAGTACTTC.

The chain employs TRBV4-1 and TRBJ2-2, with D perhaps matching TRBD1 (6 bases). The V gene lost 4 bases and the J gene lost 7 bases, with 13 bases spanning the gap. CDR1 MGHRA and CDR2 YSYEKL come from the germline V gene. This CDR3 is 14 amino acids long. CDR3 DNA sequence: TGCGCCAGCAGCCCACAGGGACAAGGCGGGGAGCTGTTTTTT. Residues: CASSPQGQGGELFF.

The chain carries TRBV5-6 and TRBJ1-3; D gene uncertain. Trimming removed 0 bases from V and 4 bases from J, with 11 bases in between. This CDR3 contains 15 residues. The germline V gene encodes CDR1 SGHDT and CDR2 YYEEEE. CDR3 residues: CASSLEREFGNTIYF. The CDR3 region has the DNA TGTGCCAGCAGCTTGGAACGGGAGTTCGGAAACACCATATATTTT.

Turning to this clone: The conserved closing phenylalanine or tryptophan is absent in this CDR3, likely reflecting a read error. The limits of the CDR3 on the DNA are not certain, so only TCRdb's listed CDR3 is given. V and J are TRBV21-1 and TRBJ1-2; TRBD1 is taken as the D call from the table, unchecked against the DNA. TRBV21-1 is an annotated pseudogene. 15 amino acids form the CDR3, both terminal residues included. CDR3: CASSTYDCGDRGYTL.

The CDR3 spells CASSPTSTSYNEQFF. CDR3 sequence (DNA): TGTGCCAGCAGCCCAACTAGCACTTCCTACAATGAGCAGTTCTTC. This chain connects TRBV27 to TRBJ2-1, with D possibly being TRBD2 (6 bases). Germline V gene lookup returns CDR1 MNHEY and CDR2 SMNVEV (reference sequence). The V gene lost 6 bases and the J gene lost 1 base, with 13 bases spanning the gap. There are 15 residues in the CDR3.

This clone has a handful of counts. The chain joins TRBV21-1 to TRBJ2-7. TRBV21-1 is annotated as a pseudogene. The CDR3 has 12 amino acids. CDR3 DNA: TGTGCCAGCAGCATAGGAGCGGCAGGGTGTCACTTC. Translated: CASSIGAAGCHF.

This chain uses TRBV5-1 with TRBJ2-3, with D unclear. The CDR3 has 12 amino acids. Germline CDR1 and CDR2: SGHRS and YFSETQ. Trimming pared 4 bases from V and 4 bases from J, leaving 7 bases between. The CDR3 reads CASSPPSDTQYF. For the CDR3, the DNA is TGCGCCAGCAGCCCACCATCAGATACGCAGTATTTT. Combining the CDR3 with reference TRBV5-1 and TRBJ2-3 gives the whole variable domain KAGVTQTPRYLIKTRGQQVTLSCSPISGHRSVSWYQQTPGQGLQFLFEYFSETQRNKGNFPGRFSGRQFSNSRSEMNVSTLELGDSALYLCASSPPSDTQYFGPGTRLTVL.

The rearrangement joins TRBV10-2 to TRBJ2-2, with a weak D call TRBD1 (5 bases). V was trimmed by 2 bases and J by 7 bases, leaving 5 bases between them. CDR1 WSHSY and CDR2 SAAADI come from the germline V gene. The CDR3 consists of 12 residues. The chain's CDR3 is CASSETGGELFF. The CDR3 DNA follows: TGCGCCAGCAGTGAGACAGGCGGGGAGCTGTTTTTT.

The gene calls are TRBV29-1 and TRBJ2-1, with 10 bases identical to TRBD2. Germline V gene sequence: CDR1 SQVTM, CDR2 ANQGSEA. CDR3 length: 14 residues. Trimming took 3 bases from V and 4 from J; bases not matched to a gene: 3. The CDR3 coding sequence is TGCAGCGTTGATAGCGGGAGGTCGTACAATGAGCAGTTCTTC. Amino acid sequence: CSVDSGRSYNEQFF.

The genes are TRBV19 and TRBJ2-7; TRBD2 aligns across 11 bases. This CDR3 contains 15 residues. After removal of 5 bases from V and 2 bases from J, the junction contained 5 bases not matched to a gene. Germline V lookup: CDR1 LNHDA, CDR2 SQIVND (reference sequence). In DNA, the CDR3 is TGTGCCAGTAGTTTCTCGACTAGCGGGACCTACGAGCAGTACTTC. Translated: CASSFSTSGTYEQYF.

The chain recombines TRBV27 with TRBJ2-7; D might be TRBD2 (6 bases). This CDR3 is 14 amino acids long. The V end lost 2 bases, the J end lost 2 bases, and 10 bases lay between the germline ends. Per the germline V gene, CDR1 is MNHEY and CDR2 is SMNVEV (reference sequence). CDR3 loop: CASSLGRGAYEQYF. Written as DNA, the CDR3 is TGTGCCAGCAGTTTAGGGCGGGGAGCCTACGAGCAGTACTTC.

This chain links TRBV9 with TRBJ2-2; D uncertain. Per the germline V gene, CDR1 is SGDLS and CDR2 is YYNGEE. This CDR3 contains 13 residues. V was pared by 3 bases and J by 4 bases, with 7 bases between. CDR3 region: CASSGLSTGELFF. CDR3 nucleotide sequence: TGTGCCAGCAGCGGGCTTAGCACCGGGGAGCTGTTTTTT.

This sequence joins TRBV7-3 and TRBJ2-2, with D hard to call. Trimming removed 4 bases at V and 6 bases at J, with 3 bases between. The CDR3 is made up of 11 amino acids. From germline, CDR1 is SGHTA and CDR2 FQGTGA. In DNA, the CDR3 is TGTGCCAGCAGCTACTCCGGGGAGCTGTTTTTT. This encodes CASSYSGELFF.

The CDR3 bases are TGTGCCAGCAGTTTAGAGGGGAACACTGAAGCTTTCTTT. This translates into CASSLEGNTEAFF. The J gene is TRBJ1-1, the V gene TRBV27; no reliable D call. CDR1 MNHEY and CDR2 SMNVEV come from the germline V gene (reference sequence). Deletions cut 2 bases from V and 1 base from J, with 5 bases between. CDR3 length: 13 residues.

The V gene is TRBV27, the J gene TRBJ2-1; 12 bases match TRBD2. Germline V lookup: CDR1 MNHEY, CDR2 SMNVEV (reference sequence). With 6 bases clipped from V and 8 bases from J, the junction kept 11 bases outside the gene matches. The CDR3 loop spans 16 amino acids. The CDR3 nucleotides are TGTGCCAGCAGGGATACTCTAGCGGGAGGGTTCGATGAGCAGTTCTTC. Translation: CASRDTLAGGFDEQFF.

The chain joins TRBV29-1 to TRBJ1-4; 9 nucleotides match TRBD1. CDR1 is SQVTM and CDR2 is ANQGSEA in the germline V gene. The length of the CDR3 is 13 residues. The V and J ends lost 7 bases and 7 bases, in that order; junction bases with no gene match: 7. The CDR3 loop reads CSARTGESEKLFF. The CDR3 DNA follows: TGCAGCGCAAGGACAGGGGAAAGTGAAAAACTGTTTTTT.

The rearrangement joins TRBV7-3 to TRBJ2-3, with TRBD2 identical over 9 bases. Germline V gene lookup returns CDR1 SGHTA and CDR2 FQGTGA. The J segment lost 2 bases and the V segment lost 2 bases, leaving 8 bases of the junction unmatched. The length of the CDR3 is 17 residues. CDR3 in amino acids: CASSLFSGSRDTDTQYF. The CDR3 bases are TGTGCCAGCAGCTTATTTAGCGGGAGTCGGGACACAGATACGCAGTATTTT.

The chain has TRBV7-2 and TRBJ2-7, with a possible D match to TRBD2 (5 bases). Deletions cut 2 bases from V and 0 bases from J, with 8 bases between. The CDR3 has 14 residues. Germline loops: CDR1 SGHTA, CDR2 FQGNSA. The CDR3 here is CASSLYRGSYEQYF. DNA for the CDR3: TGTGCCAGCAGCTTATACCGGGGCTCCTACGAGCAGTACTTC.

This chain joins TRBV7-9 and TRBJ2-3; D perhaps matches TRBD2 (6 bases). Germline V gene lookup returns CDR1 SEHNR and CDR2 FQNEAQ (reference sequence). The CDR3 is 14 amino acids. V was clipped by 4 bases and J by 2 bases, with 10 bases between them. The CDR3 region is CASSSAGYTDTQYF. The CDR3 DNA sequence: TGTGCCAGCAGCTCTGCGGGATACACAGATACGCAGTATTTT.